These T cell receptor beta chains were read from a single sample in a study of blood T cell repertoires in COVID-19. Using immunoSEQ multiplex PCR, the repertoire was profiled, and TCRdb retains in-frame clones only, with some absent. Among about 260,000 clones listed, 87% were seen once. Input material: peripheral blood. The receptors here all came from a woman between 40 and 55 years old who had recovered from COVID-19. CDR3s include the opening cysteine and the closing phenylalanine or tryptophan. The order of the fields is CDR3 protein, CDR3 DNA, clone size, D gene, J gene, V gene. A D gene is named only where the DNA matches it firmly. The size field is filled for only some rows; it gives once, few, many or a size class.

cdr3_aa: CASSQATGHLGNTIYF; cdr3_nt: TGTGCCAGCAGCCAAGCCACAGGGCATCTTGGAAACACCATATATTTT; clone_size: .; d_call: .; j_call: TRBJ1-3; v_call: TRBV3-1/TRBV3-2
cdr3_aa: CASSLTGRPGGGEAFF; cdr3_nt: TGTGCCAGCAGCTTAACGGGGAGGCCAGGGGGAGGTGAAGCTTTCTTT; clone_size: .; d_call: TRBD1; j_call: TRBJ1-1; v_call: TRBV7-3
cdr3_aa: CASSLREGHEQYF; cdr3_nt: TGTGCCAGCAGTTTAAGGGAGGGACACGAGCAGTACTTC; clone_size: .; d_call: TRBD2; j_call: TRBJ2-7; v_call: TRBV27
cdr3_aa: CASRSTSGVVHF; cdr3_nt: TGCGCCAGCAGGTCGACGTCGGGGGTAGTCCACTTT; clone_size: .; d_call: .; j_call: TRBJ1-6; v_call: TRBV5-1
cdr3_aa: CSARQGWAGELFF; cdr3_nt: TGCAGCGCCCGTCAGGGGTGGGCCGGGGAGCTGTTTTTT; clone_size: .; d_call: .; j_call: TRBJ2-2; v_call: TRBV29-1
cdr3_aa: CASSFRPPEEQYF; cdr3_nt: TGCGCCAGCAGCTTTAGGCCCCCGGAGGAGCAGTACTTC; clone_size: once; d_call: .; j_call: TRBJ2-7; v_call: TRBV5-1
cdr3_aa: CASSPSGADGQARETQYF; cdr3_nt: TGTGCCAGCAGCCCCTCAGGGGCCGACGGGCAGGCTCGGGAGACCCAGTACTTC; clone_size: .; d_call: .; j_call: TRBJ2-5; v_call: TRBV3-1/TRBV3-2
cdr3_aa: CASSPWAGGGYEQYF; cdr3_nt: TGTGCCAGCAGCCCCTGGGCAGGGGGCGGATACGAGCAGTACTTC; clone_size: .; d_call: TRBD1; j_call: TRBJ2-7; v_call: TRBV7-8
cdr3_aa: CASSGTDPTYEQYF; cdr3_nt: TGTGCCAGCAGTGGGACTGACCCTACCTACGAGCAGTACTTC; clone_size: .; d_call: .; j_call: TRBJ2-7; v_call: TRBV2
cdr3_aa: CASSQGRNGGNSPLHF; cdr3_nt: TGCGCCAGCAGCCAAGGACGGAACGGGGGTAATTCACCCCTCCACTTT; clone_size: .; d_call: .; j_call: TRBJ1-6; v_call: TRBV4-1
cdr3_aa: CASSRSTGNQPQHF; cdr3_nt: TGTGCCAGCAGTCGCTCGACTGGCAATCAGCCCCAGCATTTT; clone_size: .; d_call: .; j_call: TRBJ1-5; v_call: TRBV6-2/TRBV6-3
cdr3_aa: CASSVSPALGEQYF; cdr3_nt: TGTGCCAGCAGCGTTAGCCCAGCCCTTGGCGAGCAGTACTTC; clone_size: .; d_call: .; j_call: TRBJ2-7; v_call: TRBV11-2
cdr3_aa: CASSLDSPRGAWADTQYF; cdr3_nt: TGCGCCAGCAGCTTGGATTCCCCCAGGGGAGCTTGGGCAGATACGCAGTATTTT; clone_size: .; d_call: .; j_call: TRBJ2-3; v_call: TRBV5-1
cdr3_aa: CASSFLAGGSGQEQYF; cdr3_nt: TGCGCCAGCAGCTTCCTAGCGGGGGGCAGCGGTCAGGAGCAGTACTTC; clone_size: .; d_call: TRBD2; j_call: TRBJ2-7; v_call: TRBV5-1
cdr3_aa: CASSTGQLSGNTIYF; cdr3_nt: TGCGCCAGCAGCACTGGACAGTTATCTGGAAACACCATATATTTT; clone_size: .; d_call: .; j_call: TRBJ1-3; v_call: TRBV5-1
cdr3_aa: CASSSLTGFDYEQYF; cdr3_nt: TGCGCCAGCAGCTCGCTCACGGGATTCGACTACGAGCAGTACTTC; clone_size: .; d_call: .; j_call: TRBJ2-7; v_call: TRBV5-1
cdr3_aa: CAWSVQGLIFPYPLNTEAFF; cdr3_nt: TGTGCCTGGAGTGTACAGGGCTTAATATTTCCGTATCCCCTGAACACTGAAGCTTTCTTT; clone_size: .; d_call: .; j_call: TRBJ1-1; v_call: TRBV30
cdr3_aa: CASSRAGGQPQHF; cdr3_nt: TGTGCCAGCAGCCGGGCGGGTGGTCAGCCCCAGCATTTT; clone_size: .; d_call: .; j_call: TRBJ1-5; v_call: TRBV5-5
cdr3_aa: CASSLARLAGTSYNEQFF; cdr3_nt: TGTGCCAGCAGCTTGGCTCGGCTAGCGGGGACCTCCTACAATGAGCAGTTCTTC; clone_size: .; d_call: TRBD2; j_call: TRBJ2-1; v_call: TRBV5-6
cdr3_aa: CASSLGTSGGSTDTQYF; cdr3_nt: TGCGCCAGCAGCCTCGGGACTAGCGGGGGGAGCACAGATACGCAGTATTTT; clone_size: .; d_call: TRBD2; j_call: TRBJ2-3; v_call: TRBV4-1
cdr3_aa: CASSLFAGDLLRVEFF; cdr3_nt: TGCGCCAGCAGCTTATTTGCGGGGGACCTCCTAAGGGTGGAGTTCTTC; clone_size: .; d_call: TRBD2; j_call: TRBJ2-1; v_call: TRBV5-1
cdr3_aa: CASSPQGNYGYTF; cdr3_nt: TGTGCCAGTAGTCCTCAGGGTAACTATGGCTACACCTTC; clone_size: .; d_call: .; j_call: TRBJ1-2; v_call: TRBV19
cdr3_aa: CASSLLGLAGTSTDTQYF; cdr3_nt: TGCGCCAGCAGCTTGCTGGGACTAGCGGGCACTAGCACAGATACGCAGTATTTT; clone_size: .; d_call: TRBD2; j_call: TRBJ2-3; v_call: TRBV5-1
cdr3_aa: CASSLDGRVNGELFF; cdr3_nt: TGTGCCAGCAGCTTAGACGGGCGGGTAAACGGGGAGCTGTTTTTT; clone_size: .; d_call: .; j_call: TRBJ2-2; v_call: TRBV7-6